This TCR beta chain came from a study of T cells in Graves' hyperthyroidism and ophthalmopathy. This clonotype was counted ten times or more. The source material, RNA transcripts, was used to amplify TCR beta CDR3 regions. HTBI primers drove first-round RT-PCR of the TCR CDR3. MiXCR was run by TCRdb on the multiplex PCR reads, yielding one entry per CDR3 protein. The top ten hold around a third of the sample, which has hundreds of thousands of distinct CDR3 sequences, 20% seen once. Losses at the gene ends were 2 bases for V and 4 bases for J; bases not matched to a gene: 2. The CDR3 is 14 amino acids. Per the germline V gene, CDR1 is SNHLY and CDR2 is FYNNEI. The study left out patients who had uncontrolled infection, other autoimmune disease, pregnancy or lactation.

The TCR comes from a man aged 25 to 40 with Graves' ophthalmopathy. The J gene is TRBJ1-2, the V gene TRBV2; TRBD1 aligns across 9 bases. Sequenced input: blood. The DNA of the CDR3 is TGTGCCAGCAGTGAATGGACAGGGGCCTATGGCTACACCTTC. Its translation: CASSEWTGAYGYTF.